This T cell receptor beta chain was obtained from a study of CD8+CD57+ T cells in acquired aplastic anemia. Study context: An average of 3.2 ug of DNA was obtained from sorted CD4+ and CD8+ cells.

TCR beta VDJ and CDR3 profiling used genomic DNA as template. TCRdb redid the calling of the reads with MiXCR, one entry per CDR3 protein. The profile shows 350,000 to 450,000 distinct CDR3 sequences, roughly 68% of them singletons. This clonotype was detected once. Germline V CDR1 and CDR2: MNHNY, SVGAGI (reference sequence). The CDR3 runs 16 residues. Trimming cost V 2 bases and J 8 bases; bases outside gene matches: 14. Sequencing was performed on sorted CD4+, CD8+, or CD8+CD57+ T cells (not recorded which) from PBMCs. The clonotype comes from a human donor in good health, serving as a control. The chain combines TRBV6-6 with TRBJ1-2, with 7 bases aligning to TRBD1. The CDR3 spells CASSYAASRGIEGYTF. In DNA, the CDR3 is TGTGCCAGCAGTTACGCGGCGTCCAGGGGGATCGAGGGCTACACCTTC.